What follows describes a single T cell receptor (beta chain). Which antigen it targets is not known. Per-base quality was not reported, and no clone a single base away is much larger than it. The library was produced with the immunoSEQ multiplex PCR assay. A mixture of 60 forward primers for TCR Vbeta segments and 13 reverse primers for TCR Jbeta segments was used in the multiplex PCR. The CDR3 region of rearranged TCR beta genes was amplified from genomic DNA with a multiplex PCR assay. On the Illumina HiSeq System, the amplified TCR beta libraries were sequenced as 87-base-pair reads. From the authors' description of their analysis: A later analysis tallied roughly 76 million unique TCR beta chains across the 666 repertoires, and some 12 million of those chains were shared by two or more donors. A nearest-neighbor algorithm error-corrected the raw reads and collapsed the reads into unique sequences, merging closely related sequences to remove PCR and sequencing errors. V, D and J gene segments were assigned by aligning CDR3 sequences to IMGT reference sequences. Each retained sequence needed at least a six-nucleotide match to both a V gene segment and a J gene segment. A rearrangement was called productive if the CDR3 had no stop codons and remained in frame with V and J, and every other rearrangement was called non-productive. Following IMGT convention, CDR3 was defined as the stretch from the second conserved V-encoded cysteine up to the conserved J-encoded phenylalanine. The earlier analysis of 500 to 750 of the donors excluded any sequence lacking an unambiguous match to a single V gene segment. An earlier analysis of a few hundred of the donors called V segments functional above 56.7% productive rearrangements and segregating when the between-donor standard deviation exceeded 5%. A statistical classification framework was developed to diagnose cytomegalovirus status using the catalog of TCR beta chain sequences. In a later analysis, V and J genes were assigned by comparing TCR nucleotide sequences against IMGT/GENE-DB human TR gene sequences. The TCRdist pipeline was used in a later analysis to assign CDR3 sequences and most-parsimonious VDJ recombination scenarios. In a later analysis, every TCR beta chain was defined by the combination of its CDR3 amino acid sequence and its V-gene family, and reads without a unique V-gene family were dropped. A later analysis removed several hundred highly shared, low-generation-probability nucleotide sequences to deal with suspected cross-contamination and a sequencing artifact. In a later analysis, a clonal expansion index for each public chain was calculated from normalized within-repertoire ranks of inferred template counts. Generation probabilities in a later analysis came from a VDJ recombination model fitted to out-of-frame rearrangements, and those results were checked against IGoR. Hypergeometric tests were used in a later analysis to score TCR-TCR, TCR-HLA and TCR-CMV co-occurrence, with a repertoire-size bias correction applied to the TCR pairs. A later analysis estimated false discovery rates by permuting HLA or CMV assignments 20 times. In a later analysis, co-occurring TCRs were grouped with DBSCAN, and TCRdist sequence similarity was added when clustering was performed within HLA-allele-positive subsets. Repertoires with fewer than 30,000 or more than 120,000 public chains, plus five repertoires with anomalous nucleotide sharing, were excluded from co-occurrence clustering. Not all clones reach the TCRdb copy of this immuneACCESS table, which keeps in-frame sequences only. Checked studies attribute under half of the gap to unresolved V genes and leave the rest unexplained. The D gene and trimming were derived from the DNA, and the V and J assignments and clone size from that table. This sample gives some 120,000 clones in total; 75% of them show up just once. The top ten constitute less than 4% of the sample.

This record belongs to a study of cytomegalovirus exposure and HLA in healthy donors (dated by TCRdb to the late 2010s). In the study overall: An earlier analysis of roughly 610 of the donors reported 250 to 350 Gb of sequence data and around 120 million unique TCR beta sequences obtained from around 190 million T cells. A separate validation cohort of 100 to 150 different subjects was used in addition to the 666-subject first cohort. Class I and class II HLA loci were covered by the typing at four-digit resolution. On average, roughly 250,000 unique TCR beta nucleotide sequences were sequenced per donor among a few hundred genotyped donors of the cohort, with roughly 19% of those sequences being non-productive. The genetic ancestry cluster associated with self-reported Caucasian donors included 81% of the roughly 400 genotyped donors. An early release that covered about 600 HLA-typed donors contained approximately 290 gigabases of sequencing data and around 85 million unique TCR sequences. In an earlier analysis of roughly 600 of the donors, high-throughput TCR beta sequencing was used to judge whether each TCR beta V gene segment behaved as functional or pseudogenic. The study was designed to test whether signatures of past pathogen exposure could be identified by cataloging public T cell receptors. Four or five DR-DQ haplotypes were handled as single units for association and clustering because linkage in the cohort was strong. The T cell repertoires of under 750 subjects were profiled by immunosequencing and related to cytomegalovirus serostatus. Typing coverage varied by locus: roughly 620-640 donors for A, B, C, DRB1 and DQB1; around 560 for DQA1; about 590 for DPA1; around 450 for DPB1. High-throughput TCR immunosequencing, statistical association of individual TCRs with disease status, and machine learning were combined to predict cytomegalovirus infection status. In a later analysis, previously published TCR beta repertoires from 500 to 750 donors were re-analyzed and high-resolution HLA genotyping was added so that TCR occurrence patterns could be studied. Rather than drawing on any new phenotypic data, the later analysis identified candidate immune exposures from TCR beta sequences and the way those sequences occurred across donors. In a later genetic analysis, genome-wide SNP genotypes for about 55% of the roughly 700 donors were used, and that subset was treated as a discovery cohort. Every discovery cohort repertoire had been produced on one sequencing platform. Donor age, sex, ethnicity and CMV serostatus were compiled alongside the repertoire data.

Study-wide findings and limitations: The earlier analysis of 587 of the donors excluded about 16 rarely observed V segments, including chromosome 9 orphons, because counts were too low. Sequencing depth was assumed to be roughly uniform across donors in the presence/absence analyses, though that assumption may not hold. In a later analysis, HLA-associated TCR beta chains were found to be more clonally expanded and to have lower generation probabilities than equally common non-associated chains. A few of the identified cytomegalovirus-associated TCR beta chains were confirmed in vitro to be specific for cytomegalovirus antigens. Assigning TCR associations to individual alleles was difficult when HLA alleles, especially DR and DQ, strongly co-occurred. A later genetic analysis associated a missense DCLRE1C variant with V-gene and J-gene trimming of TCR beta chains, and an independent cohort replicated the association. In an earlier analysis of fewer than 700 of the donors, most TCR beta V segments appeared in productive rearrangements about 87% or about 30% of the time, broadly matching IMGT annotations. Because some donors lacked HLA typing at each locus, the association tests relied only on the typed subset. Immune exposure information for the cohort was limited to CMV serostatus. Some IMGT-functional V segments, including TRBV6-2 and TRBV6-3, could not be distinguished by the 87-base-pair reads and were therefore excluded. Across donors, most TCR sequences were observed very rarely, whereas some public TCRs were present in many individuals. A later analysis reported that several top co-occurrence clusters appeared linked to parvovirus B19, influenza, CMV and Epstein-Barr virus. In a later analysis, TCR association rates were found to vary across HLA loci, with the most associated TCRs seen for DRB1 alleles and the fewest for HLA-C alleles. Linkage disequilibrium might explain the correlated functional status among segregating V segments, but an unknown experimental factor could not be excluded. A total of fewer than 200 TCR beta chains were listed by the study as associated with cytomegalovirus. A later genetic analysis reported fewer N-insertions in productive TCRs among donors in an Asian-associated ancestry cluster than the roughly 620-donor mean. Specific HLA alleles were associated with 15,000 to 20,000 TCR beta sequences at a false discovery rate of 0.05 in a later analysis. A further reported finding was that TCR beta sequences accurately predicted the HLA-A and HLA-B alleles for most subjects in the first cohort. Cytomegalovirus status was reported to be diagnosed by the classifier with high specificity and sensitivity in both the original and validation cohorts. The cohort was sequenced for TCR beta chains only, and without alpha or paired-chain data the features that could be detected were limited. A later analysis found that most CMV-associated TCR beta chains appeared HLA-restricted, with HLA associations seemingly driven largely by CMV exposure. A group of highly shared sequence variants was considered likely to be a technical artifact of the sequencing pipeline. The authors suggested that the approach could potentially be generalized to other disease states and immunological phenotypes.

The V end gives up 6 bases and the J end 6 bases, leaving 9 bases in the junction not matched to a gene. The CDR3 measures 14 amino acids from cysteine to phenylalanine. Just CDR3 DNA is preserved here, 42 bases in frame from base 1. Based on the germline V gene, the CDR1 and CDR2 sequences are KGHSH and LQKENI. The cohort comprised 670 or so healthy bone marrow donors. Cohort members were all nominally healthy when sampled, although unrecorded immune exposures were likely present. The donor was CMV seronegative and was included in the group of 352 seronegative cohort members. Each donor provided a peripheral blood sample, and peripheral blood mononuclear cells were used for TCR beta sequencing. Genomic DNA was extracted from the blood cell samples with the Qiagen DNeasy Blood Extraction Kit.

The sequence links TRBV18 to TRBJ2-5; 8 middle bases align to TRBD1. Sequencing was performed on PBMCs. The receptor's source is a man aged 25-45 years in good health and CMV-seronegative. The nucleotide sequence is given as TGTGCCAGCTCGCCCGACAGGGGTGGAAAGACCCAGTACTTC. It translates as CASSPDRGGKTQYF.